In its sample, the clone carrying this T cell receptor beta chain was seen many times. This CDR3 region has 13 residues. Losses at the gene ends were 8 bases for V and 2 bases for J; bases not matched to a gene: 8. Germline-derived CDR1 and CDR2 are SQVTM and ANQGSEA. Template material for amplifying TCR beta CDR3 regions consisted of RNA transcripts. The TCR CDR3 was amplified in a first-round RT-PCR using the HTBI primer set. TCRdb used MiXCR to reprocess the multiplex PCR reads, holding one entry per CDR3 protein. The data show fewer than 250,000 distinct CDR3 sequences, approximately 16% seen once. The source of the sample is a study of T cells in Graves' hyperthyroidism and ophthalmopathy.

This chain links TRBV29-1 with TRBJ2-5; TRBD2 matches at 7 bases. The sample comprised blood. This TCR was sampled from a woman aged 18-30 years with Graves' ophthalmopathy. As DNA, the CDR3 is TGCAGCACCCTCCTAGCGGATCAAGAGACCCAGTACTTC. Amino acids: CSTLLADQETQYF.